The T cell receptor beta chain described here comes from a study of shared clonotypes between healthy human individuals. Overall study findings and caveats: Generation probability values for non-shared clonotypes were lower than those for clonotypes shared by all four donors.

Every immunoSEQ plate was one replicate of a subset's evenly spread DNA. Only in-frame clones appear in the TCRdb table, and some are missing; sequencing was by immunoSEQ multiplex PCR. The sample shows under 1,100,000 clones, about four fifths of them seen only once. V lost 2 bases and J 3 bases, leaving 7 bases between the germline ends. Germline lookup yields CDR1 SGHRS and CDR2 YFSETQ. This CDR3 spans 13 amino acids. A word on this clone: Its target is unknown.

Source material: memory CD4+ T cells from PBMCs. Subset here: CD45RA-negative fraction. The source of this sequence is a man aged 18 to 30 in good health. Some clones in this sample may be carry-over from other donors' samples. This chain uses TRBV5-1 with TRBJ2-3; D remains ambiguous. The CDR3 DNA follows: TGCGCCAGCAGCTTTGGCAGAACAGATACGCAGTATTTT. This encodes CASSFGRTDTQYF.